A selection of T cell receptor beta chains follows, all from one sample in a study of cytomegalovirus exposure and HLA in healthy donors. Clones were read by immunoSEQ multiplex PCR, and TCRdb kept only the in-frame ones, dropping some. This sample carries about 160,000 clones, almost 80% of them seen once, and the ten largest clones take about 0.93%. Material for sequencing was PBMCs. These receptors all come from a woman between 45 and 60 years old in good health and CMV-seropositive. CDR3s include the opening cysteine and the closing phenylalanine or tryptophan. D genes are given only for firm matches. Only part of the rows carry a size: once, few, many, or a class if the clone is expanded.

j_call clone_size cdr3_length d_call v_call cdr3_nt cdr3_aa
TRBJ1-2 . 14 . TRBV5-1 TGCGCCAGCAGCCCAGGACAAGCTAACTATGGCTACACCTTC CASSPGQANYGYTF
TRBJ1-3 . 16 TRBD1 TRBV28 TGTGCCAGCAAGGACAGGTTAAATTTCTCTGGAAACACCATATATTTT CASKDRLNFSGNTIYF
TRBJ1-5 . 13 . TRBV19 TGTGCCAGTAGTCGGGGAGGCAATCAGCCCCAGCATTTT CASSRGGNQPQHF
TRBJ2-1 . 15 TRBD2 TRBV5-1 TGCGCCAGCAGCTATGGACTAGCGGACTACAATGAGCAGTTCTTC CASSYGLADYNEQFF
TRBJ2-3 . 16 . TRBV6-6 TGTGCCAGCAGTTACGTCACAGGGGGGGGCACAGATACGCAGTATTTT CASSYVTGGGTDTQYF
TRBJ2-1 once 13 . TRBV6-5 TGTGCCAGCAGTGTTCGGATGCGGGGTGAGCAGTTCTTC CASSVRMRGEQFF
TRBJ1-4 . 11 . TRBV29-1 TGCAGCGTTGAGGGGCAAGAAAAACTGTTTTTT CSVEGQEKLFF
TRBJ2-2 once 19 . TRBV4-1 TGCGCCAGCAGCAAACTTTCGAAGGACAGTGTCCCGATGACCGGGGAGCTGTTTTTT CASSKLSKDSVPMTGELFF
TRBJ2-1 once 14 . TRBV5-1 TGCGCCAGCAGCCCGGCGGGCTCCTACAATGAGCAGTTCTTC CASSPAGSYNEQFF
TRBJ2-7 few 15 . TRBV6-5 TGTGCCAGCAGTTACTCGGCACAGGGTTCCTACGAGCAGTACTTC CASSYSAQGSYEQYF
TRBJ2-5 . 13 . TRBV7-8 TGTGCCAGCAGCTTAGGCCAGAAAGAGACCCAGTACTTC CASSLGQKETQYF
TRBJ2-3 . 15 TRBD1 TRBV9 TGTGCCAGCAGCCCTGGACAGGGTTTCACAGATACGCAGTATTTT CASSPGQGFTDTQYF
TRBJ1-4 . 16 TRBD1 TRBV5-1 TGCGCCAGCAGCTTGGGAGGGACAGCAACTAATGAAAAACTGTTTTTT CASSLGGTATNEKLFF
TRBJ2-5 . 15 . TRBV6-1 TGTGCCAGCAGTGATGGAGGGCTGATACAAGAGACCCAGTACTTC CASSDGGLIQETQYF
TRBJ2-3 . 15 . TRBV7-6 TGTGCCAGCAGCTATGCCTTGGGGACACCAGATACGCAGTATTTT CASSYALGTPDTQYF
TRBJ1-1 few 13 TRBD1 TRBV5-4 TGTGCCAGCAGTCAGGACAGGGAAACTGAAGCTTTCTTT CASSQDRETEAFF
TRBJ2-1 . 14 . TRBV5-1 TGCGCCAGTAAGCCTGGGAGGGGGGACAATGAGCAGTTCTTC CASKPGRGDNEQFF
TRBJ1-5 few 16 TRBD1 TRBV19 TGTGCCAGTAGTATCCCGGGGGCAGGGGGCCGTCAGCCCCAGCATTTT CASSIPGAGGRQPQHF
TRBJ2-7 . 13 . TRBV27 TGTGCCAGCAGTCCCTCGTCCTCCTACGAGCAGTACTTC CASSPSSSYEQYF
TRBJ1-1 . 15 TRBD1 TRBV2 TGTGCCAGCAGGGATCCCCGGACAGGGCTCGCTGAAGCTTTCTTT CASRDPRTGLAEAFF
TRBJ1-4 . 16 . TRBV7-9 TGTGCCAGCAGCTTAGGGATCGGAGCAACTAATGAAAAACTGTTTTTT CASSLGIGATNEKLFF
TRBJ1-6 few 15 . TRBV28 TGTGCCAGCAGTTTGGGAGGGTCCTATAATTCACCCCTCCACTTT CASSLGGSYNSPLHF
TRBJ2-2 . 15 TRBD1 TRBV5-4 TGTGCCAGCAGCATCCAGGGGGCGAGCACCGGGGAGCTGTTTTTT CASSIQGASTGELFF
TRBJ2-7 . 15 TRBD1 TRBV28 TGTGCCAGCAGCCTTCCCGGGACAGGGGGCCACGAGCAGTACTTC CASSLPGTGGHEQYF
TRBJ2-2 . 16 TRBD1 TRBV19 TGTGCCAGTAGTCTCGTGACAGGGGGAGCGGCCGGGGAGCTGTTTTTT CASSLVTGGAAGELFF
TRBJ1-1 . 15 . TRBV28 TGTGCCAGCAGTCCCCACACGGGGGGCAACACTGAAGCTTTCTTT CASSPHTGGNTEAFF
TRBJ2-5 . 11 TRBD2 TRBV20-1 TGCAGTGCTAGCGGGAGGGAGACCCAGTACTTC CSASGRETQYF
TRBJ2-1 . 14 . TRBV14 TGTGCCAGCAGCCAGTCTCTAGCATCCGATGAGCAGTTCTTC CASSQSLASDEQFF
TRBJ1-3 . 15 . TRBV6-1 TGTGCCAGCACCACCGGGTGGTACTCTGGAAACACCATATATTTT CASTTGWYSGNTIYF
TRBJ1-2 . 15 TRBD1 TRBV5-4 TGTGCCAGCAGCGCCGGACAGGGGGCAGACTATGGCTACACCTTC CASSAGQGADYGYTF
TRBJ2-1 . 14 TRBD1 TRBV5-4 TGTGCCAGCAGCCGAGGGACAGAGAACAATGAGCAGTTCTTC CASSRGTENNEQFF
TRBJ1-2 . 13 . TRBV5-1 TGCGCCAGCAGCTTGGCCCATGACTATGGCTACACCTTC CASSLAHDYGYTF
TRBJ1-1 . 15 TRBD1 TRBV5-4 TGTGCCAGCAGCCCCGGGGGGGGACAGGGGTTTGAAGCTTTCTTT CASSPGGGQGFEAFF
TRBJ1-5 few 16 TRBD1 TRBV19 TGTGCCAGTAGTGACACCGGGACAGGGAAGGGTCAGCCCCAGCATTTT CASSDTGTGKGQPQHF
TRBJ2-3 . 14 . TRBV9 TGTGCCAGCAGTGTTCGGGGGGCCACAGATACGCAGTATTTT CASSVRGATDTQYF
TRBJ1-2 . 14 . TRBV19 TGTGCCAGTATCCCCAGCGAGTCTATTTATGGCTACACCTTC CASIPSESIYGYTF
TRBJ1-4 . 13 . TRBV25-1 TGTGCCAGCAGTGTAGAGGAGCGGGAAAAACTGTTTTTT CASSVEEREKLFF
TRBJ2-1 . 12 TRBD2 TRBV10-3 TGTGCCATCACTAGCGGGGGGAGTGAGCAGTTCTTC CAITSGGSEQFF
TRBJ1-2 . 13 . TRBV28 TGTGCCAGCAGTTGGGCAGGGGACTATGGCTACACCTTC CASSWAGDYGYTF
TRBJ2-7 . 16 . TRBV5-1 TGCGCCAGCAGCTTGGTCTATTCCCAACGGGTCTACGAGCAGTACTTC CASSLVYSQRVYEQYF
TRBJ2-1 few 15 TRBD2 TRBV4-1 TGCGCCAGCAGCCAAACTAGCGGGAGTCACAATGAGCAGTTCTTC CASSQTSGSHNEQFF
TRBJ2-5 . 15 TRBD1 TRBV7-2 TGTGCCAGCAGCGGGACAGGCGGGGTAGTTGAGACCCAGTACTTC CASSGTGGVVETQYF